Presented here are 32 T cell receptor beta chains from one specimen sequenced in a study of blood T cell repertoires in COVID-19. Method: immunoSEQ multiplex PCR; TCRdb's copy keeps in-frame clones and lacks some. In the table there are about 300,000 clones, 90% of which are singletons. Sequencing was done on a sample of PBMCs or T cells enriched from blood (not recorded which). The receptors stem from a woman aged 18-29 years with acute COVID-19.

The J gene is TRBJ2-7, the V gene TRBV6-1, with TRBD1 identical over 8 bases. The CDR3 runs to 15 residues. CDR1 and CDR2 from the germline V gene are MNHNS and SASEGT. The trim removed 3 bases at V and 0 bases at J, leaving 4 bases unmatched. CDR3 residues: CASSDKTGASYEQYF. CDR3 bases: TGTGCCAGCAGTGACAAGACAGGGGCCTCCTACGAGCAGTACTTC.

The chain carries TRBV7-2 and TRBJ1-2; TRBD1 is a possible D gene (5 bases). The CDR3 sequence is 13 residues long. Between the trimmed V and J ends, which lost 4 bases and 9 bases, there was a span of 15 bases. Germline-derived CDR1 and CDR2 are SGHTA and FQGNSA. As DNA, the CDR3 is TGTGCCAGCAGCTACGAGCCAGGGCAAAGCTACACCTTC. Translating it yields CASSYEPGQSYTF.

The chain has TRBV7-3 and TRBJ1-1; 9 nucleotides agree with TRBD1. The junction had 4 bases not matched to a gene; V was cut back by 5 bases and J by 3 bases. The CDR3 loop spans 14 amino acids. Germline V gene data show CDR1 as SGHTA and CDR2 as FQGTGA. CDR3 in DNA: TGTGCCAGCAGCCCACAGGGGGCGTACACTGAAGCTTTCTTT. Protein: CASSPQGAYTEAFF.

This chain connects TRBV19 to TRBJ2-2; D is possibly TRBD2 (5 bases). Per germline, CDR1 LNHDA and CDR2 SQIVND (reference sequence). The CDR3 covers 17 residues. Trimming removed 2 bases at V and 2 bases at J, with 15 bases between. The DNA for the CDR3 is TGTGCCAGTAGTATAAGAGGGCTAGTGTTTAACACCGGGGAGCTGTTTTTT. As protein: CASSIRGLVFNTGELFF.

J is TRBJ2-7 and V is TRBV4-1, with D possibly TRBD2 on 5 matching bases. The germline V and J ends were trimmed by 0 bases and 3 bases, with 12 bases remaining between them. This CDR3 is 15 amino acids long. The germline gives CDR1 MGHRA, CDR2 YSYEKL. CDR3: CASSQEFAGRYEQYF. CDR3 nucleotide sequence: TGCGCCAGCAGCCAAGAGTTCGCGGGCCGCTACGAGCAGTACTTC.

V gene TRBV5-1 combines with J gene TRBJ2-3; TRBD2 agrees at 8 bases. The CDR3 covers 14 residues. In germline, CDR1 is SGHRS, CDR2 YFSETQ. The V and J ends lost 2 bases and 4 bases, in that order; junction bases with no gene match: 3. This CDR3 reads CASSLTGGADTQYF. In DNA form, the CDR3 reads TGCGCCAGCAGCTTAACGGGAGGGGCAGATACGCAGTATTTT.

The rearrangement links TRBV5-1 to TRBJ2-2, with 8 bases aligning to TRBD1. The CDR3 covers 15 residues. V dropped 4 bases and J dropped 1; count of bases not matched to a gene: 3. Germline V gene sequence: CDR1 SGHRS, CDR2 YFSETQ. The CDR3 here is CASSTDRGNTGELFF. The CDR3 bases are TGCGCCAGCAGCACCGACAGGGGGAACACCGGGGAGCTGTTTTTT.

The chain links TRBV7-3 to TRBJ1-3; D is ambiguous. The germline V gene has CDR1 SGHTA and CDR2 FQGTGA. V gave up 1 base and J gave up 0 bases, with 7 bases separating them. This CDR3 comprises 15 residues. The CDR3 DNA is TGTGCCAGCAGCTTAAATGCAGACTCTGGAAACACCATATATTTT. It encodes CASSLNADSGNTIYF.

The gene calls are TRBV27 and TRBJ2-7; 7 nucleotides line up with TRBD2. The trim removed 6 bases at V and 4 bases at J, leaving 6 bases unmatched. Looked up from germline, CDR1 is MNHEY and CDR2 is SMNVEV (reference sequence). This CDR3 region has 13 residues. The CDR3 DNA reads TGTGCCAGCAGACCTAGGACTAGGTACGAGCAGTACTTC. As protein: CASRPRTRYEQYF.

V is TRBV28 and J is TRBJ2-1; TRBD2 matches at 7 bases. The ends lost 4 bases at V and 8 bases at J; junction bases unmatched: 11. This CDR3 is built from 15 residues. Germline CDR1 reads MDHEN; CDR2 reads SYDVKM. The CDR3 loop is CASSSTSVGGDEQFF. The CDR3 coding sequence is TGTGCCAGCAGTTCAACTAGCGTGGGAGGAGATGAGCAGTTCTTC.

The chain employs TRBV11-2 and TRBJ2-5; maybe TRBD1 (6 bases). Trimming removed 3 bases from V and 1 base from J, with 9 bases in between. Germline CDR1 reads SGHAT; CDR2 reads FQNNGV. CDR3 length equals 14 residues. CDR3 DNA sequence: TGTGCCAGCAGCTTTACAGGGCTCCAAGAGACCCAGTACTTC. This sequence encodes CASSFTGLQETQYF.

The gene calls are TRBV28 and TRBJ2-7; no definite D call. In germline, CDR1 is MDHEN, CDR2 SYDVKM. V was shortened by 6 bases and J by 4 bases, with 16 bases between the two germline ends. The CDR3 length is 14 residues. CDR3 sequence (DNA): TGTGCCAGCAGCCTGGGCAGGCCTCCTTACGAGCAGTACTTC. It specifies CASSLGRPPYEQYF.

This chain connects TRBV9 to TRBJ1-1; 7 bases fit TRBD1. Germline V gene data show CDR1 as SGDLS and CDR2 as YYNGEE. V gave up 3 bases and J gave up 4 bases; unmatched junction bases: 9. This CDR3 has 15 residues. For the CDR3, the DNA is TGTGCCAGCAGCGCATCCGGACAGGAGGGCACTGAAGCTTTCTTT. This gives the protein CASSASGQEGTEAFF.

The rearrangement joins TRBV24-1 to TRBJ1-2, with D tentatively TRBD1 (6 bases). Germline values: CDR1 KGHDR, CDR2 SFDVKD. This CDR3 has 14 residues. Trimming removed 7 bases from V and 6 bases from J, with 17 bases in between. CDR3 DNA: TGTGCCACCAGAGGGTGGGGGCGCAAGGATGGCTACACCTTC. It codes for CATRGWGRKDGYTF.

This rearrangement joins TRBV28 to TRBJ1-1; D is perhaps TRBD1 (5 bases). This CDR3 is built from 12 residues. Trimming shortened V by 11 bases and J by 4 bases, and 14 bases separated the two germline ends. Germline CDR1 reads MDHEN; CDR2 reads SYDVKM. This CDR3 reads CAVWGMGTEAFF. In DNA, the CDR3 is TGTGCCGTGTGGGGCATGGGCACTGAAGCTTTCTTT.

The chain employs TRBV10-3 and TRBJ1-5; weak D call: TRBD1 (6 bases). V was pared by 5 bases and J by 6 bases, with 14 bases between. Germline CDR1 is ENHRY and CDR2 is SYGVKD. There are 14 residues in the CDR3. This CDR3 reads CAISQDGQSQPQHF. CDR3 DNA: TGTGCCATCAGTCAAGACGGACAGTCTCAGCCCCAGCATTTT.

This chain joins TRBV11-3 and TRBJ2-7, with TRBD2 matching 7 bases. Trimming at V came to 0 bases and at J to 2 bases, leaving 7 bases not matched to a gene. CDR1 is SGHNT and CDR2 is YENEEA in the germline V gene. This CDR3 is built from 16 residues. The CDR3 DNA reads TGTGCCAGCAGCTTAGATGTTAGCGGGCCGCCCTACGAGCAGTACTTC. Protein product: CASSLDVSGPPYEQYF.

The gene calls are TRBV6-5 and TRBJ2-1; D possibly corresponds to TRBD2 (5 bases). Germline values: CDR1 MNHEY, CDR2 SVGAGI. The CDR3 extends over 12 amino acids. Deletions cut 5 bases from V and 9 bases from J, with 11 bases between. The CDR3 spells CASSTPSPEQFF. The CDR3 coding sequence is TGTGCCAGCAGTACTCCTAGCCCTGAGCAGTTCTTC.

The chain is built from TRBV5-1 and TRBJ2-7; TRBD1 matches 9 bases. Germline CDR1 SGHRS, CDR2 YFSETQ. CDR3 length: 15 amino acids. The V gene end was trimmed by 5 bases and the J gene end by 1 base; junction bases not matched to a gene: 7. CDR3 region: CASRARDRGSYEQYF. The CDR3 coding sequence is TGCGCCAGCAGAGCGCGAGACAGGGGGTCCTACGAGCAGTACTTC.

The chain is built from TRBV9 and TRBJ1-2; TRBD1 agrees at 9 bases. Unmatched junction bases numbered 20, after V lost 8 bases and J lost 3 bases. In germline, CDR1 is SGDLS, CDR2 YYNGEE. This CDR3 contains 18 residues. The CDR3 protein is CARQLPGQGFYGDYGYTF. CDR3 nucleotides: TGTGCCAGACAACTACCGGGACAGGGTTTTTATGGGGACTATGGCTACACCTTC.

The CDR3 region has the DNA TGTGCCAGCAGTTTGTCGAGGAACACTGAAGCTTTCTTT. Its translation: CASSLSRNTEAFF. The chain combines TRBV28 with TRBJ1-1; D unclear. In germline, CDR1 is MDHEN, CDR2 SYDVKM. V was cut by 3 bases and J by 1 base, with 6 bases left in between. CDR3 length: 13 residues.

This clone was seen once. The V and J genes are TRBV3-1 (or the pseudogene TRBV3-2) and TRBJ2-7, with 12 bases identical to TRBD2. Germline CDR1 LGHDT, CDR2 YNNKEL (reference sequence). V was pared by 4 bases and J by 9 bases, with 7 bases of the junction left unmatched. CDR3 length: 14 residues. In DNA form, the CDR3 reads TGTGCCAGCAGCCGTCGACTAGCGGGAGAACGGCAGTACTTC. The encoded protein is CASSRRLAGERQYF.

The genes are TRBV28 and TRBJ2-1; D perhaps matches TRBD1 (5 bases). V shed 3 bases and J shed 12 bases, with 12 bases lying between them. The CDR3 covers 12 residues. Germline CDR1 MDHEN, CDR2 SYDVKM. CDR3 region: CASSLRLQGQFF. CDR3 coding DNA: TGTGCCAGCAGTTTGCGGCTGCAGGGGCAGTTCTTC.

The rearrangement uses TRBV3-1 (or the pseudogene TRBV3-2) and TRBJ2-1; 8 positions match TRBD2. Germline V gene data show CDR1 as LGHDT and CDR2 as YNNKEL (reference sequence). CDR3 length: 14 residues. The trim removed 4 bases at V and 4 bases at J, leaving 3 bases unmatched. The DNA of the CDR3 is TGTGCCAGCAGCCTCCGGGGGGGTTACAATGAGCAGTTCTTC. It yields the protein CASSLRGGYNEQFF.

In this sample, this clone turned up once. The J gene is TRBJ1-5, the V gene TRBV6-5; the match to TRBD1 covers 7 bases. After removal of 6 bases from V and 2 bases from J, the junction contained 4 bases not matched to a gene. Germline CDR1 and CDR2: MNHEY and SVGAGI. The CDR3 is 14 amino acids. The CDR3 loop reads CASSLGQRNQPQHF. Here the CDR3 DNA reads TGTGCCAGCAGCCTGGGACAGCGCAATCAGCCCCAGCATTTT.

This rearrangement joins TRBV19 to TRBJ2-7, with 12 bases aligning to TRBD2. CDR1 is LNHDA, CDR2 SQIVND, per germline (reference sequence). CDR3 length equals 16 residues. Trimming cost V 5 bases and J 3 bases; bases outside gene matches: 8. The CDR3 DNA reads TGTGCCAGTAGTCTCCCGCTAGCGGGAGGGAGCTACGAGCAGTACTTC. It codes for CASSLPLAGGSYEQYF.

The chain uses TRBV4-1 and TRBJ1-2; possibly TRBD1 for D (5 bases). The CDR3 runs to 16 residues. Trimming shortened V by 0 bases and J by 4 bases, and 15 bases separated the two germline ends. CDR1 is MGHRA, CDR2 YSYEKL, per germline. The CDR3 loop is CASSQEPVRGRYGYTF. CDR3 nucleotides: TGCGCCAGCAGCCAAGAACCCGTGCGGGGCCGCTATGGCTACACCTTC.

The chain combines TRBV2 with TRBJ2-3; 9 bases line up with TRBD2. The CDR3 covers 15 residues. Unmatched junction bases numbered 5, after V lost 5 bases and J lost 2 bases. Germline-derived CDR1 and CDR2 are SNHLY and FYNNEI. CDR3 sequence (DNA): TGTGCCAGCAGTTTTAGCGGGAGACTCACAGATACGCAGTATTTT. The encoded protein is CASSFSGRLTDTQYF.

The CDR3 DNA reads TGTGCCAGCAGCCCTCTAGCGGACACAGATACGCAGTATTTT. Protein sequence: CASSPLADTDTQYF. The chain has TRBV27 and TRBJ2-3, with 7 positions matching TRBD2. Germline CDR1 and CDR2: MNHEY and SMNVEV (reference sequence). With V trimmed by 6 bases and J by 2 bases, 5 bases remained unmatched. This CDR3 comprises 14 residues.

The rearrangement uses TRBV19 and TRBJ2-7; 8 positions match TRBD2. The junction had 19 bases not matched to a gene; V was cut back by 5 bases and J by 7 bases. This CDR3 has 17 amino acids. Per germline, CDR1 LNHDA and CDR2 SQIVND (reference sequence). The CDR3 loop is CASSGQRESQLRREQYF. Written as DNA, the CDR3 is TGTGCCAGTAGTGGCCAGCGGGAGTCCCAGCTCCGGCGAGAGCAGTACTTC.

The V gene is TRBV24-1, the J gene TRBJ2-7; TRBD2 might be the D (5 bases). V lost 9 bases and J lost 6, with 20 bases in between. The length of the CDR3 is 14 residues. Germline V gene sequence: CDR1 KGHDR, CDR2 SFDVKD. CDR3 residues: CATANGERWGEQYF. The CDR3 DNA is TGTGCCACCGCGAATGGGGAGAGATGGGGCGAGCAGTACTTC.

The rearrangement links TRBV9 to TRBJ2-2, with D tentatively TRBD2 (6 bases). This CDR3 spans 17 amino acids. V lost 1 base and J 1 base, leaving 14 bases between the germline ends. Germline V lookup: CDR1 SGDLS, CDR2 YYNGEE. The CDR3 here is CASSVSSVEWNTGELFF. CDR3 nucleotide sequence: TGTGCCAGCAGCGTATCTAGCGTGGAGTGGAACACCGGGGAGCTGTTTTTT.